The 11 T cell receptor beta chains given below trace back to one sample, sequenced in a study of OX40 agonist ivuxolimab in advanced cancers. The table came from immunoSEQ multiplex PCR; TCRdb's copy has only in-frame clones and leaves some out. The data show around 80,000 clones, 85% to 95% seen once. Sample: CD4+ or CD8+ T cells sorted from blood, taken in a trial of the OX40 agonist ivuxolimab. These receptors were taken from an adult with an advanced solid tumor such as melanoma, head and neck, liver or kidney cancer.

The gene calls are TRBV6-6 and TRBJ2-7; weak D call: TRBD2 (6 bases). Germline CDR1 MNHNY, CDR2 SVGAGI (reference sequence). The CDR3 totals 13 residues. Between the trimmed V and J ends, which lost 7 bases and 5 bases, there was a span of 15 bases. This CDR3 reads CASNPGRWNEQYF. The DNA of the CDR3 is TGTGCCAGCAATCCGGGGAGGTGGAACGAGCAGTACTTC.

This chain links TRBV7-9 with TRBJ2-1; D possibly matches TRBD1 or TRBD2 (5 bases each). Trimming removed 2 bases at V and 15 bases at J, with 14 bases between. CDR3 length: 12 residues. From germline, CDR1 is SEHNR and CDR2 FQNEAQ (reference sequence). CDR3 coding DNA: TGTGCCAGCAGCTTATATCCGGGACCACCGTTCTTC. It encodes CASSLYPGPPFF.

This clone was counted a single time. This sequence joins TRBV6-5 and TRBJ2-5, with 7 bases identical to TRBD2. J was trimmed by 5 bases and V by 5 bases; bases with no gene match: 11. The CDR3 loop spans 15 amino acids. Per germline, CDR1 MNHEY and CDR2 SVGAGI. CDR3 loop: CASSPAMGGLETQYF. CDR3 coding DNA: TGTGCCAGCAGTCCAGCGATGGGAGGGTTGGAGACCCAGTACTTC.

The chain uses TRBV27 and TRBJ2-3; D uncertain. Per germline, CDR1 MNHEY and CDR2 SMNVEV (reference sequence). V lost 3 bases, J lost 6 bases, and 7 bases lay in between. The CDR3 runs 12 residues. As DNA, the CDR3 is TGTGCCAGCAGTTTTTTCGGGGATACGCAGTATTTT. This sequence encodes CASSFFGDTQYF.

This clone was detected once. V and J are TRBV9 and TRBJ1-1, with TRBD1 matching over 9 bases. The trim removed 4 bases at V and 1 base at J, leaving 5 bases unmatched. This CDR3 region has 15 residues. Per germline, CDR1 SGDLS and CDR2 YYNGEE. CDR3 nucleotides: TGTGCCAGCAGCAATAACAGGGGGCCGAACACTGAAGCTTTCTTT. Translated, it gives CASSNNRGPNTEAFF.

This clone has a single count. The chain is built from TRBV7-9 and TRBJ1-1, with no clear D. V was shortened by 7 bases and J by 7 bases, with 22 bases between the two germline ends. The CDR3 is made up of 15 amino acids. Germline CDR1 is SEHNR and CDR2 is FQNEAQ (reference sequence). The CDR3 loop is CASNPPSRLTGEAFF. The CDR3 DNA reads as TGTGCCAGCAACCCACCTTCTCGCCTAACCGGTGAAGCTTTCTTT.

The chain employs TRBV6-5 and TRBJ1-5; D may be TRBD1 (6 bases). The V end lost 0 bases, the J end lost 4 bases, and 10 bases lay between the germline ends. CDR3 length: 15 residues. Germline assignment: CDR1 MNHEY and CDR2 SVGAGI. The CDR3 is CASSYSGRGNQPQHF. The CDR3 bases are TGTGCCAGCAGTTACTCCGGTAGGGGGAATCAGCCCCAGCATTTT.

The chain couples TRBV27 to TRBJ1-2; tentatively, D is TRBD1 (6 bases). Trimming removed 3 bases at V and 8 bases at J, with 19 bases between. This CDR3 has 15 amino acids. Germline V CDR1 and CDR2: MNHEY, SMNVEV (reference sequence). DNA for the CDR3: TGTGCCAGCAGTTTGGACCGAACAGGGAGACGAGGCTACACCTTC. Translated: CASSLDRTGRRGYTF.

The table lists this clone with a count of one. This chain uses TRBV4-1 with TRBJ2-7; 11 nucleotides agree with TRBD2. This CDR3 spans 15 amino acids. Germline CDR1 and CDR2: MGHRA and YSYEKL. Unmatched junction bases numbered 4, after V lost 4 bases and J lost 2 bases. CDR3 sequence reads: CASSPRLAGTYEQYF. The CDR3 DNA reads as TGCGCCAGCAGCCCCCGACTAGCGGGGACCTACGAGCAGTACTTC.

The chain couples TRBV19 to TRBJ1-2; no clear D gene. CDR1 and CDR2 from the germline V gene are LNHDA and SQIVND (reference sequence). The length of the CDR3 is 13 residues. V dropped 5 bases and J dropped 5 bases, with 12 bases sitting between them. The CDR3, as DNA: TGTGCCAGTAGTCCGCCGGGGTCTTATGGCTACACCTTC. Translating it yields CASSPPGSYGYTF.

The V gene is TRBV27, the J gene TRBJ2-1, with D perhaps TRBD2 (5 bases). This CDR3 spans 15 amino acids. Germline V gene data show CDR1 as MNHEY and CDR2 as SMNVEV (reference sequence). The V end lost 6 bases, the J end lost 3 bases, and 15 bases lay between the germline ends. This CDR3 reads CASSSSRTGYNEQFF. The CDR3 coding sequence is TGTGCCAGCAGCTCCTCCCGGACTGGCTACAATGAGCAGTTCTTC.